This T cell receptor beta chain was found in a study of cytomegalovirus exposure and HLA in healthy donors. For the study at large: Early on, a data release was issued that held 80 million or so unique TCRs from HLA-typed donors. Study results and caveats: A few chains tied to CMV proved CMV antigen-specific in vitro. Across HLA loci, a later analysis found differing TCR association rates, with DRB1 most and HLA-C fewest.

V shed 8 bases and J shed 3 bases, with 18 bases lying between them. The length of the CDR3 is 15 residues. Germline values: CDR1 MNHEY, CDR2 SVGAGI. Turning to this clone: Its specificity is not known.

The PCR was carried out with 60 Vbeta primers and 13 Jbeta primers. Sequenced by immunoSEQ multiplex PCR; TCRdb stores in-frame clones only, minus some. Seen here are roughly 97,000 clones, about a tenth observed once, and the top ten hold 5.5% to 7.5%. The sequenced sample consisted of PBMCs. This TCR was sampled from a man aged 40-55 years in good health and CMV-seropositive. The V call is TRBV6-5, the J call TRBJ2-3, with a possible D match to TRBD2 (6 bases). The CDR3 reads CASGWSRGGTDTQYF. The CDR3 DNA is TGTGCCAGCGGGTGGTCCCGGGGAGGTACAGATACGCAGTATTTT.